This is a list of T cell receptor beta chains from one sample in a study of control samples from healthy donors and cancer patients. Method: immunoSEQ multiplex PCR; TCRdb's copy keeps in-frame clones and lacks some. The table has roughly 150,000 clones, approximately 93% seen once. The sequencing input was blood. The receptors derive from a man younger than 35 in good health. CDR3s include the opening cysteine and the closing phenylalanine or tryptophan. The D gene is left open where the match is weak. Clone size appears in some rows only: once, few, many, or a class for an expanded clone.

clone size: -; J gene: TRBJ2-7; D gene: -; V gene: TRBV5-4; CDR3 protein: CASSLGAQYEQYF; CDR3 DNA: TGTGCCAGCAGCTTGGGGGCACAATACGAGCAGTACTTC
clone size: -; J gene: TRBJ2-5; D gene: TRBD2; V gene: TRBV13; CDR3 protein: CASSSGTSGVQETQYF; CDR3 DNA: TGTGCCAGCAGTTCAGGGACTAGCGGGGTCCAAGAGACCCAGTACTTC
clone size: -; J gene: TRBJ2-1; D gene: TRBD2; V gene: TRBV3-1/TRBV3-2; CDR3 protein: CASSQDAGGSYNEQFF; CDR3 DNA: TGTGCCAGCAGCCAAGATGCGGGGGGCTCCTACAATGAGCAGTTCTTC
clone size: -; J gene: TRBJ2-2; D gene: TRBD1; V gene: TRBV5-1; CDR3 protein: CASSSDRTATNTGELFF; CDR3 DNA: TGCGCCAGCAGCTCGGACAGGACAGCAACGAACACCGGGGAGCTGTTTTTT
clone size: -; J gene: TRBJ1-1; D gene: TRBD1; V gene: TRBV29-1; CDR3 protein: CSVASDRVSLAFF; CDR3 DNA: TGCAGCGTCGCCTCCGACAGGGTCTCGCTTGCTTTCTTT
clone size: few; J gene: TRBJ2-4; D gene: -; V gene: TRBV9; CDR3 protein: CASSVEGDLLAKNIQYF; CDR3 DNA: TGTGCCAGCAGCGTAGAGGGGGACTTATTAGCCAAAAACATTCAGTACTTC
clone size: -; J gene: TRBJ2-7; D gene: -; V gene: TRBV12-3/TRBV12-4; CDR3 protein: CASSLGLYEQYF; CDR3 DNA: TGTGCCAGCAGTCTCGGTCTTTACGAGCAGTACTTC
clone size: -; J gene: TRBJ2-7; D gene: TRBD2; V gene: TRBV5-1; CDR3 protein: CASSLEAGVSYEQYF; CDR3 DNA: TGCGCCAGCAGCTTGGAGGCGGGAGTCTCCTACGAGCAGTACTTC
clone size: -; J gene: TRBJ1-1; D gene: -; V gene: TRBV20-1; CDR3 protein: CSARGVTEAFF; CDR3 DNA: TGCAGTGCTAGGGGGGTCACTGAAGCTTTCTTT
clone size: -; J gene: TRBJ2-2; D gene: -; V gene: TRBV27; CDR3 protein: CASSYLGQLHGELFF; CDR3 DNA: TGTGCCAGCAGCTACCTCGGACAGTTACACGGGGAGCTGTTTTTT
clone size: -; J gene: TRBJ2-1; D gene: -; V gene: TRBV6-5; CDR3 protein: CASSYSWGSSYNEQFF; CDR3 DNA: TGTGCCAGCAGTTACTCGTGGGGGAGCTCCTACAATGAGCAGTTCTTC
clone size: -; J gene: TRBJ2-7; D gene: -; V gene: TRBV7-8; CDR3 protein: CASSLNPGSYEQYF; CDR3 DNA: TGTGCCAGCAGCTTAAACCCCGGTTCCTACGAGCAGTACTTC
clone size: -; J gene: TRBJ2-7; D gene: -; V gene: TRBV7-9; CDR3 protein: CASSTPRAPYEQYF; CDR3 DNA: TGTGCCAGCAGCACCCCCAGGGCCCCCTACGAGCAGTACTTC
clone size: -; J gene: TRBJ1-3; D gene: TRBD1; V gene: TRBV23-1; CDR3 protein: CASPPLGQGSSGNTIYF; CDR3 DNA: TGCGCCAGCCCCCCCCTCGGACAGGGTTCCTCTGGAAACACCATATATTTT
clone size: -; J gene: TRBJ1-5; D gene: -; V gene: TRBV27; CDR3 protein: CASSIRGGSNQPQHF; CDR3 DNA: TGTGCCAGCAGTATCCGTGGGGGTAGCAATCAGCCCCAGCATTTT
clone size: -; J gene: TRBJ2-2; D gene: TRBD2; V gene: TRBV5-6; CDR3 protein: CASSLVGLASGELFF; CDR3 DNA: TGTGCCAGCAGCTTGGTGGGACTAGCTTCCGGGGAGCTGTTTTTT
clone size: -; J gene: TRBJ1-1; D gene: -; V gene: TRBV21-1; CDR3 protein: CASSKGDLGVTNWTEAFF; CDR3 DNA: TGTGCCAGCAGCAAAGGCGATCTAGGGGTCACGAACTGGACTGAAGCTTTCTTT
clone size: -; J gene: TRBJ2-7; D gene: -; V gene: TRBV27; CDR3 protein: CASSLAAWGYEQYF; CDR3 DNA: TGTGCCAGCAGTTTAGCGGCCTGGGGGTACGAGCAGTACTTC
clone size: -; J gene: TRBJ2-7; D gene: -; V gene: TRBV7-2; CDR3 protein: CASSLAGGQNSYEQYF; CDR3 DNA: TGTGCCAGCAGCTTAGCGGGGGGACAGAACTCCTACGAGCAGTACTTC
clone size: -; J gene: TRBJ2-5; D gene: -; V gene: TRBV4-3; CDR3 protein: CASSQDMFQETQYF; CDR3 DNA: TGCGCCAGCAGCCAAGATATGTTCCAAGAGACCCAGTACTTC
clone size: once; J gene: TRBJ1-1; D gene: -; V gene: TRBV7-9; CDR3 protein: CASSLFEGNTEAFF; CDR3 DNA: TGTGCCAGCAGCTTATTTGAAGGGAACACTGAAGCTTTCTTT
clone size: -; J gene: TRBJ1-2; D gene: TRBD1; V gene: TRBV27; CDR3 protein: CASSWDRGANGYTF; CDR3 DNA: TGTGCCAGCAGCTGGGACAGGGGTGCGAATGGCTACACCTTC
clone size: -; J gene: TRBJ1-1; D gene: -; V gene: TRBV3-1/TRBV3-2; CDR3 protein: CASSQLSGNTEAFF; CDR3 DNA: TGTGCCAGCAGCCAATTGTCCGGGAACACTGAAGCTTTCTTT
clone size: -; J gene: TRBJ2-7; D gene: -; V gene: TRBV5-1; CDR3 protein: CASSIHSNKYEQYF; CDR3 DNA: TGCGCCAGCAGCATCCACTCTAACAAGTACGAGCAGTACTTC